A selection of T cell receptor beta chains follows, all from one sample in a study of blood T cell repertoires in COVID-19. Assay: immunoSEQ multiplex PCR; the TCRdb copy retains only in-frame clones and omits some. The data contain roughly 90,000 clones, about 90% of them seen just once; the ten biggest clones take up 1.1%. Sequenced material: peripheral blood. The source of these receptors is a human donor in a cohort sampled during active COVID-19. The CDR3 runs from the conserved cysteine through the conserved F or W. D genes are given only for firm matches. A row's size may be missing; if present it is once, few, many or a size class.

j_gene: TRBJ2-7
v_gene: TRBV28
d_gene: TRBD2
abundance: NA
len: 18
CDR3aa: CASSPTLAGGPQVYEQYF
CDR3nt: TGTGCCAGCAGTCCGACGCTAGCGGGAGGGCCCCAAGTCTACGAGCAGTACTTC

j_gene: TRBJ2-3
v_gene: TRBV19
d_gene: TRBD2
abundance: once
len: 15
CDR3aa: CATNRGRAPTDTQYF
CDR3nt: TGTGCCACCAACCGCGGGAGGGCCCCCACAGATACGCAGTATTTT

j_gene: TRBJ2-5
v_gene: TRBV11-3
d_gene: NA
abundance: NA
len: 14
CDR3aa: CASSLGGSQETQYF
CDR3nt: TGTGCCAGCAGCTTAGGAGGCAGCCAAGAGACCCAGTACTTC

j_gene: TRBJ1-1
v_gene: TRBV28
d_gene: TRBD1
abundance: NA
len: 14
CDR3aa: CASSPGGADTEAFF
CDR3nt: TGTGCCAGCAGTCCAGGGGGCGCAGACACTGAAGCTTTCTTT

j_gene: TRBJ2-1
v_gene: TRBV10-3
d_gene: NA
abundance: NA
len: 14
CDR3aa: CAISEPGLFNEQFF
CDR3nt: TGTGCCATCAGTGAGCCTGGACTATTCAATGAGCAGTTCTTC

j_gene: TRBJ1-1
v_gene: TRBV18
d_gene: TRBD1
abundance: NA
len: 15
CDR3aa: CASSPGTGTNTEAFF
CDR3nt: TGTGCCAGCTCCCCCGGGACAGGGACAAACACTGAAGCTTTCTTT

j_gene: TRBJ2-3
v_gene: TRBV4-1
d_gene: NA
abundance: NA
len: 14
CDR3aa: CASSQGSVASGNVF
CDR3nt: NA

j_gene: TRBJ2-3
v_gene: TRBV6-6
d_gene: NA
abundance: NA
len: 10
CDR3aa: CASREYTQYF
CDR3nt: TGTGCCAGCAGGGAGTATACGCAGTATTTT

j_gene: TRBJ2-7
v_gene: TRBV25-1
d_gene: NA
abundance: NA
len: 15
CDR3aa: CASSELGASSGEQYF
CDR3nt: TGTGCCAGCAGTGAATTGGGGGCGTCATCGGGAGAGCAGTACTTC

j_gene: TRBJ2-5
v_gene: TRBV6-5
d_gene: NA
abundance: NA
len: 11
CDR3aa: CASSFQETQYF
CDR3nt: TGTGCCAGCAGCTTCCAAGAGACCCAGTACTTC

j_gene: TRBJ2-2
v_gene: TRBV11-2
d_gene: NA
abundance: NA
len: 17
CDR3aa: CASSLVAGFSITGELFF
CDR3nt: TGTGCCAGCAGCTTAGTGGCAGGGTTTAGTATTACCGGGGAGCTGTTTTTT

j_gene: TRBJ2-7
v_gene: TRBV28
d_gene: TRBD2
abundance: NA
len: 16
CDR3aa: CASSFTSGTSIHEQYF
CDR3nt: TGTGCCAGCAGTTTCACTTCCGGGACTAGCATTCACGAGCAGTACTTC

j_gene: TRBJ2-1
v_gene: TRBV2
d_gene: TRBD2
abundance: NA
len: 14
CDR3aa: CASGTSGVYNEQFF
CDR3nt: TGTGCCAGCGGTACTAGCGGGGTCTACAATGAGCAGTTCTTC

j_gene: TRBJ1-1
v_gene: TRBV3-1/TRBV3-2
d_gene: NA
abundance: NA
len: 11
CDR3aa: CASSRASEAFF
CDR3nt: TGTGCCAGCAGCCGGGCGAGTGAAGCTTTCTTT

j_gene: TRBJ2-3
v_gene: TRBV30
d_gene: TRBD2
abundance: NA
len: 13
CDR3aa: CAWSAPSGDTQYF
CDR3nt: TGTGCCTGGAGTGCCCCTAGCGGAGATACGCAGTATTTT

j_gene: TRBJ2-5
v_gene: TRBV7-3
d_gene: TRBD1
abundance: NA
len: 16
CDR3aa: CASSAGTGGSQETQYF
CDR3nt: TGTGCCAGCAGTGCCGGGACAGGGGGATCCCAAGAGACCCAGTACTTC

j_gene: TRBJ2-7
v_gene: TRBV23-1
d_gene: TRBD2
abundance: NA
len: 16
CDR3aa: CASSPCGLAGAYEQYF
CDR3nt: TGCGCCAGCAGTCCCTGCGGACTAGCGGGAGCCTACGAGCAGTACTTC

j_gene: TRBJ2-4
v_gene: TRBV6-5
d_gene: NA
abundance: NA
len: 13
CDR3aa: CASGAGYWDIQYF
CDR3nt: TGTGCCAGCGGAGCCGGGTATTGGGACATTCAGTACTTC

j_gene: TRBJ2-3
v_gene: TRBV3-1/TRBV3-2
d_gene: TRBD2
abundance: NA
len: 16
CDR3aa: CASSQDLAGPTDTQYF
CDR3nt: TGTGCCAGCAGCCAAGATCTAGCGGGACCCACAGATACGCAGTATTTT

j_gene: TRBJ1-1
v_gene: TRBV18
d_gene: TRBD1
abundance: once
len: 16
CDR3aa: CASFPRGPGVNTEAFF
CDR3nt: TGTGCCAGCTTCCCCAGGGGGCCGGGCGTGAACACTGAAGCTTTCTTT

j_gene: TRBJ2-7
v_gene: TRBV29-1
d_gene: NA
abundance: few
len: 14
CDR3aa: CSVSRGSSNYEQYF
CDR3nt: TGCAGCGTTAGCAGAGGGAGTTCCAACTACGAGCAGTACTTC

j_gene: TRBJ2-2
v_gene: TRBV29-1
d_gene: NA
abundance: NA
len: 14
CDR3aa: CSVVLGAGTGELFF
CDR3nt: TGCAGCGTTGTCCTAGGGGCGGGAACCGGGGAGCTGTTTTTT

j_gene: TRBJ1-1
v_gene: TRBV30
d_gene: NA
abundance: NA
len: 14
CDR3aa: CAWSWGPQNTEAFF
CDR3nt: TGTGCCTGGAGTTGGGGGCCCCAGAACACTGAAGCTTTCTTT

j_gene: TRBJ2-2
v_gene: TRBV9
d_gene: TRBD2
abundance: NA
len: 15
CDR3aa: CASNRGRGGTGELFF
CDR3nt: TGTGCCAGCAACCGCGGGAGGGGTGGCACCGGGGAGCTGTTTTTT

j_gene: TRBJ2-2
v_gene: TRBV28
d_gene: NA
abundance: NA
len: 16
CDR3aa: CASSAHRVQNTGELFF
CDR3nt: TGTGCCAGCAGTGCTCACAGGGTCCAGAACACCGGGGAGCTGTTTTTT

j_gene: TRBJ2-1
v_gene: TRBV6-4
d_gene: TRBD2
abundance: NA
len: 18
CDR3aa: CASSVLGLGLAGYNEQFF
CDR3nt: TGTGCCAGCAGCGTACTGGGCCTGGGACTAGCGGGATACAATGAGCAGTTCTTC

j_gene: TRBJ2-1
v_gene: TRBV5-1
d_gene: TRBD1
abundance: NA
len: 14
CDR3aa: CASSFGQGGNEQFF
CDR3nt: TGCGCCAGCAGCTTCGGACAGGGTGGAAATGAGCAGTTCTTC

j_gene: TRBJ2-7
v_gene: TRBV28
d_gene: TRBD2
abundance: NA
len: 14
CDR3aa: CASSVPLGGDEQYF
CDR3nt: TGTGCCAGCAGCGTACCCCTCGGGGGGGACGAGCAGTACTTC

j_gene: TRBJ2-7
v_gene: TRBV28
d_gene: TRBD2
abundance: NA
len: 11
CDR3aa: CASKGRVEQYF
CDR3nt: TGTGCCAGCAAGGGGAGGGTCGAGCAGTACTTC

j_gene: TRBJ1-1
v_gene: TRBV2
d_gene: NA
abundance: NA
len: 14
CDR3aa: CASSVLTVNTEAFF
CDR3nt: TGTGCCAGCAGTGTCCTGACAGTGAACACTGAAGCTTTCTTT

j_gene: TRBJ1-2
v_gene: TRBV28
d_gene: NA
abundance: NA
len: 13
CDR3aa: CASSAGTNYGYTF
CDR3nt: TGTGCCAGCAGTGCCGGGACAAACTATGGCTACACCTTC

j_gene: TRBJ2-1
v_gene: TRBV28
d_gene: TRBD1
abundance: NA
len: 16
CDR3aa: CASSGGTGASYNEQFF
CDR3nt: TGTGCCAGCAGCGGGGGGACAGGGGCCTCCTACAATGAGCAGTTCTTC

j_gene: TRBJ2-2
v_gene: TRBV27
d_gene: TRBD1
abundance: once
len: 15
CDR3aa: CASSFSGQGTGELFF
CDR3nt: TGTGCCAGCAGTTTCTCGGGACAGGGGACCGGGGAGCTGTTTTTT

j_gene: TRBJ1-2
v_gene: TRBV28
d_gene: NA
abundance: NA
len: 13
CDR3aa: CASAYSGLGGYTF
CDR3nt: TGTGCCAGCGCGTATTCAGGGCTCGGTGGCTACACCTTC

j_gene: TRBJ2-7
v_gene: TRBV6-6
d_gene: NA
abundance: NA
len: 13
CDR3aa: CASSKDREGEQYF
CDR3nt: TGTGCCAGCAGTAAGGACAGGGAGGGCGAGCAGTACTTC

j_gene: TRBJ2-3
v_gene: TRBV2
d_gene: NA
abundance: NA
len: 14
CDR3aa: CASSEWAPTDTQYF
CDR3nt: TGTGCCAGCAGTGAATGGGCCCCCACAGATACGCAGTATTTT

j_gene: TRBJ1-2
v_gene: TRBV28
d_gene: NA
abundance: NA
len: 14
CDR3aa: CASSLDSANYGYTF
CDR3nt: TGTGCCAGCAGTTTGGACAGCGCCAACTATGGCTACACCTTC

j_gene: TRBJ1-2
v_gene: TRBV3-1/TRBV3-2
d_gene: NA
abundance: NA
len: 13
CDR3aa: CASSQGQNYGYTF
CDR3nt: TGTGCCAGCAGCCAAGGGCAGAACTATGGCTACACCTTC

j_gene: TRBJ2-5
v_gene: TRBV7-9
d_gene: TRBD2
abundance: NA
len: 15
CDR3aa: CASSGIAGVGETQYF
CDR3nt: TGTGCCAGCAGTGGTATAGCGGGAGTGGGTGAGACCCAGTACTTC

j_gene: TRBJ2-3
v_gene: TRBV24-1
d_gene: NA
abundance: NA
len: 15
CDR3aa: CATSDRGGGTDTQYF
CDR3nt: TGTGCCACCAGTGACCGGGGAGGGGGAACAGATACGCAGTATTTT

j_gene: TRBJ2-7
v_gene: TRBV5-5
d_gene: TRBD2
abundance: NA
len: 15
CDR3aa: CASSLAAGGIYEQYF
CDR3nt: TGTGCCAGCAGCTTGGCAGCGGGAGGAATTTACGAGCAGTACTTC

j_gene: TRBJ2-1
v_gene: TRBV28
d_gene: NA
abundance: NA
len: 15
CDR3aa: CASSSEGTTVDEQFF
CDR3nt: TGTGCCAGCAGTTCGGAAGGTACAACAGTCGATGAGCAGTTCTTC

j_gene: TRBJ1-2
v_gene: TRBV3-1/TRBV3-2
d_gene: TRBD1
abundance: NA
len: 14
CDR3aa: CASSVRGQGLGYTF
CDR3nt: TGTGCCAGCAGCGTAAGGGGACAGGGACTTGGCTACACCTTC

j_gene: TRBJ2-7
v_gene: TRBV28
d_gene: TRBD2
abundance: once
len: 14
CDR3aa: CASSSSGLSYEQYF
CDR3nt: TGTGCCAGCTCTAGTAGCGGGTTGTCCTACGAGCAGTACTTC

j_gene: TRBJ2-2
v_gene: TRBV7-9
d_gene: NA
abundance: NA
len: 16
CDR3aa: CASSRGVDLRTGELFF
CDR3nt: TGTGCCAGCAGCAGGGGCGTCGATCTCCGCACCGGGGAGCTGTTTTTT

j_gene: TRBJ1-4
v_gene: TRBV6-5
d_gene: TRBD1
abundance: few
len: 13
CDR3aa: CASTGQGGGKLFF
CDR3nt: TGTGCCAGCACCGGACAGGGCGGCGGAAAACTGTTTTTT

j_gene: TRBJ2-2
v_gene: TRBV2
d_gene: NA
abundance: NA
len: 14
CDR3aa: CASKIGADTGELFF
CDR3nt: TGTGCCAGCAAGATAGGGGCCGACACCGGGGAGCTGTTTTTT

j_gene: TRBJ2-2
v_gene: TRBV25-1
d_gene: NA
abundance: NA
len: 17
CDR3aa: CASSSRSGGRGTGELFF
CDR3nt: TGTGCCAGCAGTTCTCGATCCGGGGGTCGCGGCACCGGGGAGCTGTTTTTT

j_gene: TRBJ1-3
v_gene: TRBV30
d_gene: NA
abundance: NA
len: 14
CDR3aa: CAWKAGLSGNTIYF
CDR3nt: TGTGCCTGGAAGGCAGGACTCTCTGGAAACACCATATATTTT

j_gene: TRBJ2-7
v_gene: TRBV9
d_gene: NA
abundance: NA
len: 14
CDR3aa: CARLEWAKLYEQYF
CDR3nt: TGTGCCAGACTAGAATGGGCGAAGCTGTACGAGCAGTACTTC

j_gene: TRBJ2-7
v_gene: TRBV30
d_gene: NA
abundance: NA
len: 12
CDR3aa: CAWSVGGYEQYF
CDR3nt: TGTGCCTGGAGTGTGGGGGGTTACGAGCAGTACTTC

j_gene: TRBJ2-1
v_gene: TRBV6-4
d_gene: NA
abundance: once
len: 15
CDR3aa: CATLSQWGAYNEQFF
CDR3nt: TGTGCCACCCTGAGCCAGTGGGGCGCCTACAATGAGCAGTTCTTC

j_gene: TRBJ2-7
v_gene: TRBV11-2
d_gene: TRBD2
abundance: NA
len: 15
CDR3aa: CASSLGGGSLYEQYF
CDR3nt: TGTGCCAGCAGCTTAGGGGGCGGGAGTCTCTACGAGCAGTACTTC

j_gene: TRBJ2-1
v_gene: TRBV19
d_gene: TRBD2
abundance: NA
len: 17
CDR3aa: CASSLRWGTSGKMEQFF
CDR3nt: TGTGCCAGTAGCCTTCGATGGGGGACTAGCGGGAAGATGGAGCAGTTCTTC